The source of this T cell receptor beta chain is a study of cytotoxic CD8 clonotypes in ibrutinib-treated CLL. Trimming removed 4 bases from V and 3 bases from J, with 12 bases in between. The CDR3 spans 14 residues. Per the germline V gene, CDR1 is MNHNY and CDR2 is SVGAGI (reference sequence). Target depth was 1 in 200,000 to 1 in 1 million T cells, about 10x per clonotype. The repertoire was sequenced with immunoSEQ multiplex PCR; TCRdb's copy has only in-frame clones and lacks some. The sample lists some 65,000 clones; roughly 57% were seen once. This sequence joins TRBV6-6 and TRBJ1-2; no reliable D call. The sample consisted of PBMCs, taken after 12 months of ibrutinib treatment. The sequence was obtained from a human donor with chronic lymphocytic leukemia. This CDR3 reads CASSLSGPYYGYTF. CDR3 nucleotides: TGTGCCAGCAGTTTATCCGGGCCCTACTATGGCTACACCTTC.